This T cell receptor beta chain was sequenced for a study of shared clonotypes between healthy human individuals. The assay used deep level. Only in-frame clones appear in the TCRdb table, and some are missing; sequencing was by immunoSEQ multiplex PCR. The table records some 2,500,000 clones, 93% of them present only once. A note on this clone: What it binds is unknown.

V was cut by 1 base and J by 8 bases, with 12 bases left in between. The CDR3 covers 13 residues. Per germline, CDR1 GTSNPN and CDR2 SVGIG (reference sequence). Regarding the study as a whole: Shared clonotypes across all four donors exceeded non-shared ones in generation probability.

This chain uses TRBV30 with TRBJ2-1; no clear D. Sequencing used naive CD4+ T cells from PBMCs. Subset: CD45RA+ positively selected. The receptor was isolated from a young man in good health. Some clones in this sample may be carry-over from other donors' samples. CDR3 residues: CAWSDKGTDEQFF. CDR3 sequence (DNA): TGTGCCTGGAGTGATAAGGGCACGGATGAGCAGTTCTTC.